This paragraph reports one TCR beta chain. What it recognizes is unknown. In terms of origin and age, donors were healthy Caucasian individuals from Russia aged about 6 to 90. Roughly 10 milliliters was the volume of peripheral blood drawn from each donor. Each sample yielded at least 5.5 micrograms of PBMC total RNA. Using a J-beta primer mix together with a sample-barcoded 5' primer, a second PCR was run for about 6 to 11 cycles. TCRdb passed the 5' RACE reads through MiXCR, listing each CDR3 protein once. The sample holds under 1,000,000 distinct CDR3 sequences, 35% to 50% seen once. The CDR3 is 14 residues long. Trimming left V 1 base short and J 4 bases short, with 12 bases between. Germline CDR1 is SQVTM and CDR2 is ANQGSEA. These data originate in a study of blood T cells in healthy people across ages. Whole-study findings and limits: Per-million-T-cell TCR beta diversity fell roughly linearly with age.

The specimen sequenced was blood. The chain has TRBV29-1 and TRBJ2-3; a weak D match, TRBD1 (5 bases). The TCR comes from an older man in good health. In nucleotides, the CDR3 is TGCAGCGTTGAAGGTCGGCCAGGGTCAGATACGCAGTATTTT. It yields the protein CSVEGRPGSDTQYF.